The TCR beta chain described here comes from a study of shared clonotypes between healthy human individuals. Findings and limits, study-wide: Memory subsets generally showed smaller estimated richness than naive subsets did. Among non-shared clonotypes, generation probabilities were lower than among those shared by all four donors. Clonotype sharing among donors, it was expected, would be affected by sequencing depth.

Donors comprised only Caucasian adults living in Nashville, Tennessee. TCRdb keeps only in-frame clones here, not all; method: immunoSEQ multiplex PCR. This table holds 2 million to 2.5 million clones, approximately 95% found once. Details on this clone: Antigen specificity is unknown.

Trimming took 2 bases from V and 7 from J, leaving 9 bases between them. Germline CDR1 and CDR2: MNHEY and SVGAGI. This CDR3 region has 14 residues. The sample taken for sequencing was naive CD4+ T cells sorted from blood. As to subset: CD45RA+ positively selected. The sequence was obtained from a man aged 18 to 29 in good health. This chain joins TRBV6-5 and TRBJ1-6; D remains unclear. The chain's CDR3 is CASSYGSLNSPLHF. The CDR3 nucleotides are TGTGCCAGCAGTTACGGATCACTCAATTCACCCCTCCACTTT.